This T cell receptor beta chain was documented in a study of T cells after yellow fever vaccination. This clonotype was picked up many times. TCRdb fed the 5' RACE reads into MiXCR, producing one record per CDR3 protein. The data show about 20,000 distinct CDR3 sequences, around 5.5% seen once. V shed 3 bases and J shed 5 bases, with 15 bases lying between them. The germline CDR1 and CDR2 sequences are SGHDT and YYEEEE. This CDR3 has 15 residues. The starting material was PBMCs, either bulk or a sorted T-cell subset (CD4+, CD8+, memory, or dextramer-sorted; not recorded which), obtained roughly seven weeks after the first yellow fever vaccination. The origin of this receptor is a young man who received the YFV17D yellow fever vaccine. The rearrangement joins TRBV5-6 to TRBJ1-5, with D perhaps TRBD1 (5 bases). As DNA, the CDR3 is TGTGCCAGCAGCTGGGGGGTCGGGGGGGATCAGCCCCAGCATTTT. This sequence encodes CASSWGVGGDQPQHF.